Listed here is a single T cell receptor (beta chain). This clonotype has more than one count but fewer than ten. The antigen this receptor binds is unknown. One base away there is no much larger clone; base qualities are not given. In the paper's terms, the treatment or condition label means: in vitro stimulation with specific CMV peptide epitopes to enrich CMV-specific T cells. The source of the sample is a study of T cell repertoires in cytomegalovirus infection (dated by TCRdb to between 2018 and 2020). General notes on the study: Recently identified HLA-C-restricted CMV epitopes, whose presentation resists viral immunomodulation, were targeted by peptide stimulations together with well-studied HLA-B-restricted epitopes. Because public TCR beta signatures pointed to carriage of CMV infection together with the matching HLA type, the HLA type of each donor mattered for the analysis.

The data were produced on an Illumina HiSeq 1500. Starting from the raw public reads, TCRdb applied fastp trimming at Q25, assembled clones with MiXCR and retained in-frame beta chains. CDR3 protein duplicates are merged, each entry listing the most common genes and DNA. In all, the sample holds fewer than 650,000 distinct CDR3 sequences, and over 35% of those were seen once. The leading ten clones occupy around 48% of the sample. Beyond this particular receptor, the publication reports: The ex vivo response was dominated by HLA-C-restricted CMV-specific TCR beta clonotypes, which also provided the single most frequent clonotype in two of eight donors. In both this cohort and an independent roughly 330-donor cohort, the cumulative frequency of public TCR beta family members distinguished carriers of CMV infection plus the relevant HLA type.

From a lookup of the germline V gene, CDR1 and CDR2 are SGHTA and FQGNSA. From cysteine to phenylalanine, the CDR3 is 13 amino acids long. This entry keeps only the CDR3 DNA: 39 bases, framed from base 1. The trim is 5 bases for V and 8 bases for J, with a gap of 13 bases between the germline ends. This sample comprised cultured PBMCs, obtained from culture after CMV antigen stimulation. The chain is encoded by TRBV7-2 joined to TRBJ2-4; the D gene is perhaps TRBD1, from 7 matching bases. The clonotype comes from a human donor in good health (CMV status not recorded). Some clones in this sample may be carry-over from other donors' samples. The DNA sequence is TGTGCCAGCAGCACCCGCAGGGGGGACATTCAGTACTTC. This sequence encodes CASSTRRGDIQYF.